These 29 T cell receptor beta chains came from one sample sequenced in a study of patients and donors after allogeneic stem cell transplantation. TCRdb reprocessed the RT-PCR reads with MiXCR, giving one entry per CDR3 protein. This table has 87,000 or so distinct CDR3 sequences, around 5% appearing once. Sequenced sample: blood, either unsorted or a sorted T cell fraction (not recorded which). The receptors shown here come from a human donor who was either an allogeneic HSCT recipient or a stem cell or donor lymphocyte infusion donor (not recorded which). It is not recorded whose cells these are; they may come from a transplant donor.

Only a few counts were recorded for this clonotype. The chain links TRBV20-1 to TRBJ2-1; 8 nucleotides align to TRBD2. CDR3 size: 16 residues. J was trimmed by 4 bases and V by 6 bases; bases with no gene match: 14. Germline V CDR1 and CDR2: DFQATT, SNEGSKA (reference sequence). The CDR3 DNA sequence: TGCAGTGCACCCGTATTAAGCGGGGGCCTATACAATGAGCAGTTCTTC. It specifies CSAPVLSGGLYNEQFF.

This clonotype has a count of ten or more. This chain connects TRBV21-1 to TRBJ2-7; whether TRBD2, the table's D call, matches the DNA was not checked. TRBV21-1 is labeled a pseudogene. The CDR3 totals 18 residues. The CDR3 DNA reads TGTGCCAGCAGCAAACCTCCAGGGCTAGCGCAACACTCCTACGAGCAGTACTTC. Its translation is CASSKPPGLAQHSYEQYF.

The table lists this clonotype with many counts. The genes are TRBV6-1 and TRBJ2-3; 8 nucleotides line up with TRBD2. V was pared by 7 bases and J by 5 bases, with 5 bases of the junction left unmatched. The CDR3 runs to 13 residues. Germline values: CDR1 MNHNS, CDR2 SASEGT. The CDR3: CASISGGGDTQYF. The CDR3 DNA follows: TGTGCCAGCATATCCGGGGGGGGAGATACGCAGTATTTT.

This clonotype was seen many times. The chain joins TRBV5-1 to TRBJ2-3, with 9 bases lining up with TRBD2. Germline V gene lookup returns CDR1 SGHRS and CDR2 YFSETQ. The CDR3 consists of 14 residues. V was pared by 4 bases and J by 2 bases, with 2 bases of the junction left unmatched. The CDR3 DNA reads as TGCGCCAGCAGCCCGGGACTAGCCACAGATACGCAGTATTTT. Amino acid sequence: CASSPGLATDTQYF.

The chain is built from TRBV28 and TRBJ1-1, with D unclear. Trimming removed 7 bases at V and 0 bases at J, with 12 bases between. The CDR3 covers 14 residues. CDR1 and CDR2 (germline): MDHEN, SYDVKM. The CDR3: CASIVGGVNTEAFF. The DNA for the CDR3 is TGTGCCAGCATCGTAGGAGGAGTGAACACTGAAGCTTTCTTT.

This clonotype was seen repeatedly, ten times or more. The V gene is TRBV20-1, the J gene TRBJ2-3; 8 positions agree with TRBD2. The CDR3 runs to 14 residues. CDR1 is DFQATT, CDR2 SNEGSKA, per germline (reference sequence). Trimming at V came to 5 bases and at J to 4 bases, leaving 8 bases not matched to a gene. The CDR3 sequence is CSALLAGAADTQYF. The CDR3 region has the DNA TGCAGTGCTCTCCTAGCGGGCGCGGCAGATACGCAGTATTTT.

This clonotype was seen many times. J is TRBJ2-1 and V is TRBV28; tentatively, D is TRBD1 (5 bases). Per the germline V gene, CDR1 is MDHEN and CDR2 is SYDVKM. V was clipped by 8 bases and J by 5 bases, with 10 bases between them. There are 12 residues in the CDR3. This CDR3 is CASARDDNEQFF. In nucleotides, the CDR3 is TGTGCCAGCGCCAGGGATGACAATGAGCAGTTCTTC.

This clonotype was seen at least ten times. The V call is TRBV2, the J call TRBJ2-5; tentatively, D is TRBD1 (5 bases). The CDR3 has 12 amino acids. V lost 4 bases and J lost 8, with 11 bases in between. CDR1 and CDR2 from the germline V gene are SNHLY and FYNNEI. CDR3 amino acids: CASSAGSETQYF. The CDR3 DNA reads as TGTGCCAGCAGTGCAGGGTCGGAAACCCAGTACTTC.

This clonotype was picked up many times. The V call is TRBV5-1, the J call TRBJ2-6; TRBD1 is a possible D gene (5 bases). Trimming cost V 1 base and J 0 bases, with 14 bases left between them. Per germline, CDR1 SGHRS and CDR2 YFSETQ. This CDR3 contains 18 residues. The CDR3 DNA is TGCGCCAGCAGCTTGAGGGGTTCAGCAGCCTCTGGGGCCAACGTCCTGACTTTC. This gives the protein CASSLRGSAASGANVLTF.

This clonotype was recorded many times. This rearrangement joins TRBV10-3 to TRBJ1-2; 7 bases fit TRBD1. With V trimmed by 5 bases and J by 5 bases, 8 bases remained unmatched. The CDR3 contains 14 residues. Germline CDR1 is ENHRY and CDR2 is SYGVKD. Written as DNA, the CDR3 is TGTGCCATCAGTCCCCCGGGACAGAATTATGGCTACACCTTC. Protein sequence: CAISPPGQNYGYTF.

This clonotype has ten or more counts. The gene calls are TRBV19 and TRBJ1-3; tentative D call: TRBD1 (5 bases). V was cut by 6 bases and J by 0 bases, with 12 bases left in between. From germline, CDR1 is LNHDA and CDR2 SQIVND (reference sequence). The CDR3 length is 15 residues. CDR3 DNA: TGTGCCAGTAGACCCGACAGAAACTCTGGAAACACCATATATTTT. This sequence encodes CASRPDRNSGNTIYF.

This clonotype appeared many times. The J gene is TRBJ2-7, the V gene TRBV4-2; maybe TRBD2 (5 bases). Trimming shortened V by 1 base and J by 2 bases, and 15 bases separated the two germline ends. This CDR3 comprises 16 residues. Germline CDR1 reads LGHNA; CDR2 reads YNFKEQ. CDR3 coding DNA: TGTGCCAGCAGCCAAGGGTCCGGGCTAGCCGCCTACGAGCAGTACTTC. Its protein is CASSQGSGLAAYEQYF.

Many counts were recorded for this clonotype. The CDR3 here is CAISGHSYEQYF. CDR3 sequence (DNA): TGTGCCATCAGTGGACACTCCTACGAGCAGTACTTC. This chain uses TRBV10-3 with TRBJ2-7; D not resolved. The ends were cut back, 4 bases at V and 0 bases at J, with 4 bases in the middle. This CDR3 has 12 residues. Germline V gene sequence: CDR1 ENHRY, CDR2 SYGVKD.

This clonotype was counted at least ten times. The V gene is TRBV2, the J gene TRBJ2-1; D may correspond to TRBD1 or TRBD2 (6 bases each). Germline V gene lookup returns CDR1 SNHLY and CDR2 FYNNEI. Between the trimmed V and J ends, which lost 3 bases and 7 bases, there was a span of 28 bases. There are 19 residues in the CDR3. The CDR3 reads CASSEIAGAGSIVRNEQFF. The CDR3 region has the DNA TGTGCCAGCAGTGAGATTGCAGGGGCCGGGAGTATTGTCAGGAATGAGCAGTTCTTC.

This clonotype occurred a few times. The genes are TRBV20-1 and TRBJ2-5, with 8 bases that match TRBD1. Per germline, CDR1 DFQATT and CDR2 SNEGSKA (reference sequence). There are 16 residues in the CDR3. Trimming at V came to 3 bases and at J to 1 base, leaving 10 bases not matched to a gene. CDR3 DNA: TGCAGTGCTAGCGACTTGGACAGGGCCTTCCAAGAGACCCAGTACTTC. It is translated as CSASDLDRAFQETQYF.

This clonotype was recorded a few times. The chain employs TRBV19 and TRBJ1-1; TRBD1 might be the D (5 bases). Germline values: CDR1 LNHDA, CDR2 SQIVND (reference sequence). The length of the CDR3 is 14 residues. Deletions cut 5 bases from V and 2 bases from J, with 12 bases between. CDR3 region: CASSAQRGNTEAFF. DNA for the CDR3: TGTGCCAGTAGTGCACAGAGGGGTAACACTGAAGCTTTCTTT.

At least ten counts were recorded for this clonotype. V is TRBV3-1 and J is TRBJ1-5; D call uncertain. V was clipped by 1 base and J by 0 bases, with 7 bases between them. Germline CDR1 reads LGHDT; CDR2 reads YNNKEL (reference sequence). The CDR3 has 15 residues. DNA for the CDR3: TGTGCCAGCAGCCAAGGGGAATATAGCAATCAGCCCCAGCATTTT. This encodes CASSQGEYSNQPQHF. Filled out from reference TRBV3-1 and TRBJ1-5, the complete variable domain reads DTAVSQTPKYLVTQMGNDKSIKCEQNLGHDTMYWYKQDSKKFLKIMFSYNNKELIINETVPNRFSPKSPDKAHLNLHINSLELGDSAVYFCASSQGEYSNQPQHFGDGTRLSIL.

This clonotype appeared many times. The chain couples TRBV4-1 to TRBJ2-2, with a weak D call TRBD2 (5 bases). V was pared by 1 base and J by 7 bases, with 13 bases between. Germline CDR1 is MGHRA and CDR2 is YSYEKL. This CDR3 contains 15 residues. CDR3 in DNA: TGCGCCAGCAGCCAAGCGGCACGAGGGCGCGGGGAGCTGTTTTTT. As protein: CASSQAARGRGELFF.

There are many counts of this clonotype. This chain links TRBV5-1 with TRBJ1-2; D is unclear. The CDR3 consists of 15 residues. Germline V CDR1 and CDR2: SGHRS, YFSETQ. Trimming took 0 bases from V and 2 from J, leaving 11 bases between them. The CDR3 here is CASSLEGRTNYGYTF. The CDR3 DNA is TGCGCCAGCAGCTTGGAAGGCAGGACGAACTATGGCTACACCTTC.

In DNA form, the CDR3 reads TGCGCCAGCAGCTTGGCCCGGGGACAGGGAGTTGGCGAGCAGTACTTC. Its protein product is CASSLARGQGVGEQYF. This rearrangement joins TRBV5-1 to TRBJ2-7; 9 bases align to TRBD1. Germline assignment: CDR1 SGHRS and CDR2 YFSETQ. CDR3 size: 16 residues. Trimming removed 0 bases from V and 6 bases from J; junction bases left unmatched: 10.

The chain links TRBV11-2 to TRBJ2-7; D uncertain. V was trimmed by 5 bases and J by 12 bases, leaving 17 bases between them. The CDR3 runs 12 residues. Germline V gene sequence: CDR1 SGHAT, CDR2 FQNNGV. Here the CDR3 reads CASSPRDTRPYF. DNA for the CDR3: TGTGCCAGCAGCCCCCGCGACACCCGCCCGTACTTC. Full variable domain (missing parts from reference TRBV11-2 and TRBJ2-7): EAGVAQSPRYKIIEKRQSVAFWCNPISGHATLYWYQQILGQGPKLLIQFQNNGVVDDSQLPKDRFSAERLKGVDSTLKIQPAKLEDSAVYLCASSPRDTRPYFGPGTRLTVT.

This clonotype was counted ten times or more. The V call is TRBV12-3 or TRBV12-4, the J call TRBJ2-5, with a tentative D call TRBD2 (6 bases). Trimming pared 6 bases from V and 4 bases from J, leaving 9 bases between. This CDR3 is built from 12 residues. CDR3 nucleotide sequence: TGTGCCAGCAGCGGTAGCGGAGAGACCCAGTACTTC. It specifies CASSGSGETQYF.

This clonotype has a count of ten or more. This chain connects TRBV2 to TRBJ1-1, with unresolved D. This CDR3 contains 13 residues. Germline lookup yields CDR1 SNHLY and CDR2 FYNNEI. Trimming left V 4 bases short and J 9 bases short, with 15 bases between. This CDR3 is CASSGVGGSQAFF. CDR3 nucleotides: TGTGCCAGCAGTGGGGTCGGCGGAAGTCAAGCTTTCTTT. Variable domain in full (rest from reference TRBV2 and TRBJ1-1): EPEVTQTPSHQVTQMGQEVILRCVPISNHLYFYWYRQILGQKVEFLVSFYNNEISEKSEIFDDQFSVERPDGSNFTLKIRSTKLEDSAMYFCASSGVGGSQAFFGQGTRLTVV.

This clonotype was seen ten or more times. The chain links TRBV5-1 to TRBJ2-5, with 7 bases lining up with TRBD2. Losses at the gene ends were 0 bases for V and 2 bases for J; bases not matched to a gene: 4. The germline V gene encodes CDR1 SGHRS and CDR2 YFSETQ. There are 15 residues in the CDR3. The CDR3: CASSLVVAGQETQYF. The CDR3 nucleotides read TGCGCCAGCAGCTTGGTGGTAGCGGGTCAAGAGACCCAGTACTTC.

The rearrangement links TRBV9 to TRBJ1-4; D gene uncertain. In germline, CDR1 is SGDLS, CDR2 YYNGEE. The ends were cut back, 0 bases at V and 3 bases at J, with 9 bases in the middle. The CDR3 loop spans 15 amino acids. Here the CDR3 reads CASSVGWQPNEKLFF. CDR3 in DNA: TGTGCCAGCAGCGTAGGGTGGCAGCCTAATGAAAAACTGTTTTTT.

This clonotype has ten or more counts. V gene TRBV20-1 combines with J gene TRBJ1-1, with D possibly matching TRBD1 (6 bases). Deletions cut 8 bases from V and 1 base from J, with 17 bases between. The CDR3 length is 14 residues. Germline CDR1 reads DFQATT; CDR2 reads SNEGSKA (reference sequence). Written as DNA, the CDR3 is TGCAGTCGCGGAAGGGGGTTACGGAACACTGAAGCTTTCTTT. Protein sequence: CSRGRGLRNTEAFF.

This clonotype has a count of ten or more. This chain joins TRBV6-1 and TRBJ1-2, with D unresolved. The CDR3 is 16 residues long. Trimming cost V 5 bases and J 8 bases, with 24 bases left between them. Germline V CDR1 and CDR2: MNHNS, SASEGT. CDR3 DNA sequence: TGTGCCAGCAGTCCTGGACCCGGGTCTACCTATCGGGGCTACACCTTC. Translated: CASSPGPGSTYRGYTF.

This clonotype was counted a few times. The chain links TRBV7-3 to TRBJ1-1; 8 positions agree with TRBD1. Germline trimming cut 0 bases from V and 4 bases from J; bases unmatched to any gene: 10. This CDR3 region has 17 residues. Germline V gene lookup returns CDR1 SGHTA and CDR2 FQGTGA. DNA of the CDR3: TGTGCCAGCAGCTTAACGGGCAGGGGGCGTTCGGGCACTGAAGCTTTCTTT. Its translation: CASSLTGRGRSGTEAFF.

The genes are TRBV7-8 and TRBJ2-7; D is possibly TRBD1 (7 bases). The germline V gene has CDR1 SGHVS and CDR2 FQNEAQ. Trimming shortened V by 5 bases and J by 2 bases, and 16 bases separated the two germline ends. The CDR3 totals 15 residues. For the CDR3, the DNA is TGTGCCAGCAGCCCCTACAGGGGAGGACCCTACGAGCAGTACTTC. Its protein is CASSPYRGGPYEQYF. Together with reference TRBV7-8 and TRBJ2-7, the CDR3 gives the full variable domain: GAGVSQSPRYKVAKRGQDVALRCDPISGHVSLFWYQQALGQGPEFLTYFQNEAQLDKSGLPSDRFFAERPEGSVSTLKIQRTQQEDSAVYLCASSPYRGGPYEQYFGPGTRLTVT.